Each of the 11 T cell receptor beta chains below was sequenced from the same sample in a study of CD8+ T cells in alopecia areata. As for treatment: oral pan-JAK inhibitor, 5-10 mg twice daily. RNA extraction and reverse transcription yielded cDNA as sequencing template. Method: immunoSEQ multiplex PCR; TCRdb's copy keeps in-frame clones and lacks some. The table lists approximately 90,000 clones, just over 70% of them singletons. The material was CD8+ T cells sorted from blood, obtained at week 44, from a patient treated with tofacitinib. Receptors originate from a human donor with alopecia areata.

The J gene is TRBJ1-2, the V gene TRBV30; D ambiguous. The CDR3 length is 13 residues. Trimming removed 8 bases from V and 4 bases from J, with 17 bases in between. CDR1 GTSNPN and CDR2 SVGIG come from the germline V gene (reference sequence). The CDR3 bases are TGTGCCCTCAGGCCGGACGAGAGCTATGGCTACACCTTC. Translating gives CALRPDESYGYTF.

The rearrangement uses TRBV13 and TRBJ1-6; TRBD1 agrees at 8 bases. The V gene's germline CDR1 is PRHDT and CDR2 FYEKMQ (reference sequence). This CDR3 contains 14 residues. V lost 6 bases to trimming and J lost 7 bases; unmatched junction nucleotides: 5. The CDR3 nucleotides are TGTGCCAGCAGATTTCGGACAGGGAATTCACCCCTCCACTTT. Translation gives CASRFRTGNSPLHF.

This clone came up a few times. This chain joins TRBV7-9 and TRBJ2-3; D may correspond to TRBD1 or TRBD2 (5 bases each). The CDR3 runs 13 residues. Germline V CDR1 and CDR2: SEHNR, FQNEAQ (reference sequence). V lost 5 bases and J 2 bases, leaving 8 bases between the germline ends. The CDR3 here is CASSPGTTDTQYF. In DNA form, the CDR3 reads TGTGCCAGCAGCCCCGGGACCACAGATACGCAGTATTTT.

CDR3 protein: CASSRQETGELFF. For the CDR3, the DNA is TGCGCCAGCAGCCGCCAAGAAACCGGGGAGCTGTTTTTT. The J gene is TRBJ2-2, the V gene TRBV4-3; D unresolved. Germline V gives CDR1 LGHNA, CDR2 YSLEER. Trimming removed 4 bases at V and 5 bases at J, with 8 bases between. The CDR3 has 13 residues.

The chain joins TRBV13 to TRBJ2-3, with D possibly TRBD2 on 6 matching bases. Germline V gene sequence: CDR1 PRHDT, CDR2 FYEKMQ (reference sequence). With 0 bases removed from V and 4 bases from J, the gap between germline ends came to 11 bases. The CDR3 length is 15 residues. CDR3 nucleotides: TGTGCCAGCAGCTTAGGACGGAGGGGCGCAGATACGCAGTATTTT. Its translation: CASSLGRRGADTQYF.

The V gene is TRBV12-5, the J gene TRBJ1-1; unclear D gene. This CDR3 region has 12 residues. The V gene lost 3 bases and the J gene lost 7 bases, with 9 bases spanning the gap. CDR1 LGHNT and CDR2 FRNRAP come from the germline V gene. The CDR3 DNA follows: TGTGCTAGTGGTTTTTTAGGGAATGAAGCTTTCTTT. Amino acid sequence: CASGFLGNEAFF.

V and J are TRBV29-1 and TRBJ2-7, with D hard to call. Trimming took 6 bases from V and 0 from J, leaving 6 bases between them. CDR1 and CDR2 from the germline V gene are SQVTM and ANQGSEA. There are 11 residues in the CDR3. The DNA of the CDR3 is TGCAGCGTAATGAGCTCCTACGAGCAGTACTTC. Translated, it gives CSVMSSYEQYF.

This clone was seen a few times. The chain combines TRBV29-1 with TRBJ2-3; D is unresolved. Trimming shortened V by 6 bases and J by 2 bases, and 12 bases separated the two germline ends. Looked up from germline, CDR1 is SQVTM and CDR2 is ANQGSEA. The CDR3 is 13 residues long. The CDR3 spells CSVLEDHTDTQYF. The CDR3 DNA follows: TGCAGCGTCCTTGAGGATCACACAGATACGCAGTATTTT.

The V and J genes are TRBV30 and TRBJ1-1; 8 bases are a match to TRBD1. The germline CDR1 and CDR2 sequences are GTSNPN and SVGIG (reference sequence). The CDR3 is 12 residues long. J gave up 1 base and V 5 bases, and 0 bases lay outside the gene matches. Here the CDR3 reads CAWGQGNTEAFF. CDR3 nucleotide sequence: TGTGCCTGGGGACAGGGGAACACTGAAGCTTTCTTT.

The chain recombines TRBV5-1 with TRBJ1-1; 7 nucleotides agree with TRBD1. Germline lookup yields CDR1 SGHRS and CDR2 YFSETQ. The CDR3 is 15 amino acids. J was trimmed by 0 bases and V by 0 bases; bases with no gene match: 2. The CDR3 nucleotides read TGCGCCAGCAGCTTGGATACAGGGGTGAACACTGAAGCTTTCTTT. It encodes CASSLDTGVNTEAFF.

This clone was counted between two and nine times. V gene TRBV29-1 combines with J gene TRBJ2-7, with 10 bases lining up with TRBD1. This CDR3 contains 14 residues. Germline-derived CDR1 and CDR2 are SQVTM and ANQGSEA. J lost 0 bases, V lost 7 bases, and 6 bases had no gene match. The CDR3 DNA is TGCAGCGCTTGGGACAGGGGCCGCTCCTACGAGCAGTACTTC. It yields the protein CSAWDRGRSYEQYF.